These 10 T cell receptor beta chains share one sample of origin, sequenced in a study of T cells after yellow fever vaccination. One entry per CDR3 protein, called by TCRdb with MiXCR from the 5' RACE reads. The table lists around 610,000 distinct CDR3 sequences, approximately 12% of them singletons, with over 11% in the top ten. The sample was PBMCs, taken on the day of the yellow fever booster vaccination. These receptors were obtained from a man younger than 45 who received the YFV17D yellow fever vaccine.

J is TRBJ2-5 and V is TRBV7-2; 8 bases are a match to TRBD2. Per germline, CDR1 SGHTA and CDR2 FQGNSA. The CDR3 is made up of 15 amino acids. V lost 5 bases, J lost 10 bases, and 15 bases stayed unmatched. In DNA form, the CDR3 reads TGTGCCAGCAGCCCCGGGGGGTTAGCGGGGTCTTTCCAGTACTTC. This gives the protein CASSPGGLAGSFQYF.

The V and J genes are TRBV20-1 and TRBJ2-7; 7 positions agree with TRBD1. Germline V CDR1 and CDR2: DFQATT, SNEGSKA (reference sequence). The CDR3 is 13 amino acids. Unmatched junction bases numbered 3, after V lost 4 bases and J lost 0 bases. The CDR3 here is CSAIRDSSYEQYF. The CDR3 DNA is TGCAGTGCTATCCGGGACAGCTCCTACGAGCAGTACTTC.

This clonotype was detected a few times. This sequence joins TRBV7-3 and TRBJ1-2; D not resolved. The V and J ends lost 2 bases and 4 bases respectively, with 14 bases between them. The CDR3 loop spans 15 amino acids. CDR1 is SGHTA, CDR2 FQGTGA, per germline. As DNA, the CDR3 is TGTGCCAGCAGCTTAGCGCTTGGGCGGCTCTATGGCTACACCTTC. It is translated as CASSLALGRLYGYTF.

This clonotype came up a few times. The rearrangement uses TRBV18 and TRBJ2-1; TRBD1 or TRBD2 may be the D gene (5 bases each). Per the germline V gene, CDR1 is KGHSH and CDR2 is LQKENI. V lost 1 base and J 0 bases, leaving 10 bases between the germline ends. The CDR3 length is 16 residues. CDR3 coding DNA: TGTGCCAGCTCACCACTCAAGGGGAGCTCCTACAATGAGCAGTTCTTC. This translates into CASSPLKGSSYNEQFF.

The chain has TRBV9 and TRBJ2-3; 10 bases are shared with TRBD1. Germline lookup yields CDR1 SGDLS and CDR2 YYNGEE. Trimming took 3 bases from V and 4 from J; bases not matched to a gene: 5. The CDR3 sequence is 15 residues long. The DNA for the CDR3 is TGTGCCAGCAGCGATTTGACAGGGGGCGCAGATACGCAGTATTTT. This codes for CASSDLTGGADTQYF.

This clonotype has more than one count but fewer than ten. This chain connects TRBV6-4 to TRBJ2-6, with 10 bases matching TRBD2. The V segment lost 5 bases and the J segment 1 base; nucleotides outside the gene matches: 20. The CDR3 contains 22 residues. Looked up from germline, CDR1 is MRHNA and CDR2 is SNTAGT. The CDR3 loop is CASSRAGGDSGRWRSGANVLTF. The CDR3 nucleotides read TGTGCCAGCAGTCGAGCAGGGGGCGATAGCGGGAGGTGGAGGTCTGGGGCCAACGTCCTGACTTTC.

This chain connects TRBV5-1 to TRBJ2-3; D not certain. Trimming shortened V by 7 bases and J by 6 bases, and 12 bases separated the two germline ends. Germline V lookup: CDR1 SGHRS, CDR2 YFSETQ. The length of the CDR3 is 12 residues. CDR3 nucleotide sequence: TGCGCCAGCGGGATTTCTGCGGATACGCAGTATTTT. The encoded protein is CASGISADTQYF.

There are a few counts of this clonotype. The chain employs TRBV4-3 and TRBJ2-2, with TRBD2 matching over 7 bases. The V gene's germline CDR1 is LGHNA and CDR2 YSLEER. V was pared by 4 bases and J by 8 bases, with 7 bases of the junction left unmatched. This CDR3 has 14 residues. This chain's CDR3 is CASSPGTTPGELFF. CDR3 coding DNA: TGCGCCAGCAGCCCAGGGACTACTCCGGGGGAGCTGTTTTTT.

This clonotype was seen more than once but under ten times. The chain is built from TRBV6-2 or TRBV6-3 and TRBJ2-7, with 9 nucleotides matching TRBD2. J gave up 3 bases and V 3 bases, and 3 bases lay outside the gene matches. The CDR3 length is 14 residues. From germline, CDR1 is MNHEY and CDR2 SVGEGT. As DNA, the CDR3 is TGTGCCAGCAGTTATCGAGCGGGAGGCTACGAGCAGTACTTC. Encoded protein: CASSYRAGGYEQYF.

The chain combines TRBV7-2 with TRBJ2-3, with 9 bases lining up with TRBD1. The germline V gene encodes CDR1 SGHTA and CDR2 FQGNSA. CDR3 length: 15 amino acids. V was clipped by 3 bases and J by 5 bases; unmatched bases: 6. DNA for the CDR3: TGTGCCAGCAGCTTGGGGGGGACAGGGTTAGATACGCAGTATTTT. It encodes CASSLGGTGLDTQYF.